This entry lists 24 T cell receptor beta chains sequenced from one sample in a study of neurological immune-mediated disorders. Time point noted: technical triplicate 1. One entry per CDR3 protein, called by TCRdb with MiXCR from the 5' RACE reads. This sample yields fewer than 45,000 distinct CDR3 sequences, of which approximately 10% are seen a single time; around 4% belongs to the top ten. Sequencing was carried out using PBMCs. These receptors all stem from a man aged 55 to 69 with HTLV-1-associated myelopathy (HAM/TSP).

With respect to this clonotype: As the CDR3 is not closed by the conserved phenylalanine or tryptophan, this likely results from a read error. The DNA is left out, because the CDR3 cannot be placed on it with certainty; the CDR3 is given as TCRdb lists it. The rearrangement joins TRBV7-2 to TRBJ1-1. CDR1 is SGHTA, CDR2 FQGNSA, per germline. The CDR3 spans 11 amino acids, including both terminal residues. The chain's CDR3 is CASSLLVEVFL.

In this sample, this clonotype turned up many times. The V call is TRBV7-2, the J call TRBJ2-7; 14 positions match TRBD2. After removal of 5 bases from V and 4 bases from J, the junction contained 13 bases not matched to a gene. Germline CDR1 reads SGHTA; CDR2 reads FQGNSA. CDR3 length: 18 residues. CDR3: CASSQKTSGRATLYEQYF. In nucleotides, the CDR3 is TGTGCCAGCAGCCAAAAGACTAGCGGGAGGGCCACCCTTTACGAGCAGTACTTC.

This rearrangement joins TRBV12-3 or TRBV12-4 to TRBJ2-3; 7 bases map to TRBD1. CDR3 length equals 15 residues. V was pared by 5 bases and J by 4 bases, with 9 bases of the junction left unmatched. Here the CDR3 reads CASSGSGGYADTQYF. The DNA of the CDR3 is TGTGCCAGCAGTGGGTCAGGGGGTTATGCAGATACGCAGTATTTT.

This clonotype has at least ten counts. This sequence joins TRBV7-2 and TRBJ2-3; 9 positions match TRBD2. The CDR3 is 16 amino acids. Germline CDR1 and CDR2: SGHTA and FQGNSA. After removal of 4 bases from V and 1 base from J, the junction contained 6 bases not matched to a gene. CDR3 sequence (DNA): TGTGCCAGCAGCTCACTACTAGCGGGTCGCACAGATACGCAGTATTTT. Its translation is CASSSLLAGRTDTQYF.

This clonotype was picked up many times. The chain couples TRBV4-3 to TRBJ1-3; D call uncertain. Trimming took off 3 bases at V and 0 bases at J, with 6 bases between the two ends. Germline CDR1 reads LGHNA; CDR2 reads YSLEER. The CDR3 is made up of 14 amino acids. CDR3 region: CASSQQISGNTIYF. The CDR3 DNA is TGCGCCAGCAGCCAGCAAATCTCTGGAAACACCATATATTTT.

Many counts were recorded for this clonotype. The chain links TRBV6-2 or TRBV6-3 to TRBJ2-1; 10 bases fit TRBD2. J gave up 6 bases and V 2 bases, and 16 bases lay outside the gene matches. This CDR3 has 19 amino acids. CDR1 and CDR2 from the germline V gene are MNHEY and SVGEGT. CDR3 nucleotide sequence: TGTGCCAGCAGTTACCCTACAAGGGCGGCTAGCGGGGGCCTCAATGAGCAGTTCTTC. Translating gives CASSYPTRAASGGLNEQFF.

This clonotype has a handful of counts. V is TRBV2 and J is TRBJ1-5, with a possible D match to TRBD1 (5 bases). V lost 7 bases and J 3 bases, leaving 13 bases between the germline ends. In germline, CDR1 is SNHLY, CDR2 FYNNEI. The CDR3 covers 14 residues. The CDR3 nucleotides are TGTGCCAGCACCAACGAGGGGCTCAATCAGCCCCAGCATTTT. Translating gives CASTNEGLNQPQHF.

The chain combines TRBV29-1 with TRBJ1-2; 9 bases are a match to TRBD1. The CDR3 contains 13 residues. Germline CDR1 and CDR2: SQVTM and ANQGSEA. The junction had 3 bases not matched to a gene; V was cut back by 5 bases and J by 2 bases. CDR3 coding DNA: TGCAGCGTTCGGGACAGGGAAAACTATGGCTACACCTTC. Translation gives CSVRDRENYGYTF.

In its sample, this clonotype was seen many times. The genes are TRBV7-9 and TRBJ2-1; no reliable D call. V was clipped by 1 base and J by 6 bases, with 10 bases between them. CDR1 and CDR2 (germline): SEHNR, FQNEAQ (reference sequence). The CDR3 covers 14 residues. The CDR3, as DNA: TGTGCCAGCAGCTTAGGGGCGAGTCCCAATGAGCAGTTCTTC. Translating it yields CASSLGASPNEQFF.

In this sample, this clonotype turned up many times. The chain links TRBV5-1 to TRBJ2-5; D is unresolved. Germline CDR1 is SGHRS and CDR2 is YFSETQ. Trimming stripped 4 bases from V and 2 bases from J, with 3 bases between. This CDR3 has 11 amino acids. The CDR3 is CASSQQETQYF. The CDR3 nucleotides are TGCGCCAGCAGCCAACAAGAGACCCAGTACTTC.

This clonotype was counted at least ten times. It may be a read error: a sequence one base away is much more abundant. The V and J genes are TRBV28 and TRBJ2-6; tentative D call: TRBD1 (8 bases). Deletions cut 10 bases from V and 1 base from J, with 29 bases between. Looked up from germline, CDR1 is MDHEN and CDR2 is SYDVKM. The length of the CDR3 is 20 residues. The CDR3 sequence is CANSYPYPYRGGSGANVLTF. CDR3 nucleotide sequence: TGTGCCAACAGCTACCCTTATCCGTACAGGGGGGGGTCTGGGGCCAACGTCCTGACTTTC.

By frequency in the sample, this clonotype is medium-sized. V and J are TRBV11-2 and TRBJ1-2, with D unclear. The CDR3 has 13 amino acids. CDR1 is SGHAT and CDR2 is FQNNGV in the germline V gene. V was cut by 5 bases and J by 5 bases, with 12 bases left in between. The CDR3 sequence is CASSPQTAYGYTF. For the CDR3, the DNA is TGTGCCAGCAGCCCGCAGACTGCGTATGGCTACACCTTC.

There are a few counts of this clonotype. The rearrangement joins TRBV4-1 to TRBJ1-2; D call uncertain. There are 15 residues in the CDR3. The V gene's germline CDR1 is MGHRA and CDR2 YSYEKL. V lost 1 base and J 0 bases, leaving 9 bases between the germline ends. The CDR3 DNA is TGCGCCAGCAGCCAAGGGGAGGGAGCTAACTATGGCTACACCTTC. It specifies CASSQGEGANYGYTF.

This clonotype is judged large. The chain recombines TRBV20-1 with TRBJ2-3; no firm D call. The CDR3 extends over 14 amino acids. Germline V lookup: CDR1 DFQATT, CDR2 SNEGSKA (reference sequence). The V gene lost 3 bases and the J gene lost 1 base, with 11 bases spanning the gap. CDR3 DNA sequence: TGCAGTGCTAGTCTGCGGTCAGGCACAGATACGCAGTATTTT. It is translated as CSASLRSGTDTQYF.

This clonotype was observed at least ten times. V is TRBV20-1 and J is TRBJ2-5, with D possibly TRBD2 on 5 matching bases. Germline V gives CDR1 DFQATT, CDR2 SNEGSKA (reference sequence). The CDR3 runs to 10 residues. CDR3 region: CRHPGETQYF. DNA of the CDR3: TGCAGACACCCGGGGGAGACCCAGTACTTC.

This clonotype came up many times. This rearrangement joins TRBV7-2 to TRBJ2-2, with TRBD2 matching 7 bases. The ends lost 1 base at V and 4 bases at J; junction bases unmatched: 6. Germline-derived CDR1 and CDR2 are SGHTA and FQGNSA. The CDR3 runs to 16 residues. CDR3 loop: CASSLGGGSRTGELFF. CDR3 coding DNA: TGTGCCAGCAGCTTAGGAGGCGGGAGTCGCACCGGGGAGCTGTTTTTT. The full variable domain, with the rest looked up from reference TRBV7-2 and TRBJ2-2, is GAGVSQSPSNKVTEKGKDVELRCDPISGHTALYWYRQSLGQGLEFLIYFQGNSAPDKSGLPSDRFSAERTGGSVSTLTIQRTQQEDSAVYLCASSLGGGSRTGELFFGEGSRLTVL.

At least ten counts were recorded for this clonotype. The rearrangement links TRBV5-1 to TRBJ2-1; no clear D. V dropped 0 bases and J dropped 1 base, with 5 bases sitting between them. CDR1 SGHRS and CDR2 YFSETQ come from the germline V gene. The CDR3 consists of 14 residues. CDR3 in DNA: TGCGCCAGCAGCTTGGGTCATTCCTACAATGAGCAGTTCTTC. Its translation: CASSLGHSYNEQFF.

Many counts were recorded for this clonotype. This chain connects TRBV5-1 to TRBJ2-6; D ambiguous. The germline V and J ends were trimmed by 4 bases and 0 bases, with 26 bases remaining between them. The CDR3 runs to 21 residues. Germline lookup yields CDR1 SGHRS and CDR2 YFSETQ. CDR3 sequence (DNA): TGCGCCAGCAGCGTATCCCTTAGAAGGGCAGGAGCTAACTCTGGGGCCAACGTCCTGACTTTC. Protein: CASSVSLRRAGANSGANVLTF.

This clonotype was seen only a few times. The J gene is TRBJ2-1, the V gene TRBV29-1; the match to TRBD2 covers 8 bases. With 1 base clipped from V and 6 bases from J, the junction kept 11 bases outside the gene matches. The CDR3 extends over 16 amino acids. Germline lookup yields CDR1 SQVTM and CDR2 ANQGSEA. Here the CDR3 DNA reads TGCAGCGTTGAAGTGCGCAGCGGGAGTTTTGGCAATGAGCAGTTCTTC. Its protein product is CSVEVRSGSFGNEQFF.

The table lists this clonotype with many counts. CDR3: CSVGGTPNTGELFF. For the CDR3, the DNA is TGCAGCGTTGGGGGGACACCCAACACCGGGGAGCTGTTTTTT. J is TRBJ2-2 and V is TRBV29-1; D may be TRBD1 (6 bases). CDR3 length equals 14 residues. V shed 4 bases and J shed 2 bases, with 11 bases lying between them. The V gene's germline CDR1 is SQVTM and CDR2 ANQGSEA.

This clonotype was observed many times. This chain connects TRBV7-2 to TRBJ2-1, with D tentatively TRBD2 (6 bases). V was cut by 5 bases and J by 0 bases, with 11 bases left in between. The V gene's germline CDR1 is SGHTA and CDR2 FQGNSA. The CDR3 sequence is 15 residues long. CDR3 nucleotides: TGTGCCAGCAGCCACCTTAGCGGCTCCTACAATGAGCAGTTCTTC. The encoded protein is CASSHLSGSYNEQFF.

This clonotype came up many times. V gene TRBV10-3 combines with J gene TRBJ1-2, with 7 nucleotides matching TRBD1. From germline, CDR1 is ENHRY and CDR2 SYGVKD. Unmatched junction bases numbered 8, after V lost 0 bases and J lost 4 bases. The CDR3 is 16 residues long. CDR3 DNA: TGTGCCATCAGTGAGTCGAACCGACAGGGCCTCTATGGCTACACCTTC. It yields the protein CAISESNRQGLYGYTF.

Ten or more counts support this clonotype. The chain recombines TRBV11-2 with TRBJ2-1; 12 positions agree with TRBD2. V shed 3 bases, J shed 5 bases, and the junction held 2 bases outside the gene matches. The CDR3 sequence is 15 residues long. Germline CDR1 and CDR2: SGHAT and FQNNGV. The CDR3 region has the DNA TGTGCCAGCAGCTTCGGACTAGCGGGAAACAATGAGCAGTTCTTC. Translation: CASSFGLAGNNEQFF.

The J gene is TRBJ1-2, the V gene TRBV29-1; the match to TRBD1 covers 8 bases. The CDR3 loop spans 15 amino acids. Germline CDR1 is SQVTM and CDR2 is ANQGSEA. Losses at the gene ends were 7 bases for V and 4 bases for J; bases not matched to a gene: 14. The CDR3 DNA reads as TGCAGCGCGGGTACAGGGGGTGGGTCGTCCTATGGCTACACCTTC. Translation gives CSAGTGGGSSYGYTF. Combining the CDR3 with reference TRBV29-1 and TRBJ1-2 gives the whole variable domain SAVISQKPSRDICQRGTSLTIQCQVDSQVTMMFWYRQQPGQSLTLIATANQGSEATYESGFVIDKFPISRPNLTFSTLTVSNMSPEDSSIYLCSAGTGGGSSYGYTFGSGTRLTVV.